One and the same sample provided the 20 T cell receptor beta chains below, sequenced in a study of graft-versus-host responses after intestinal transplantation. Intraepithelial and lamina propria lymphocytes were freed from processed graft tissue. Profiling relied on immunoSEQ multiplex PCR, and the TCRdb table lists in-frame clones only, not all of them. The top ten hold around 5.3% of the sample, which has 9,000 to 10,000 clones, 75% to 90% seen once. Sequences were derived from ileum tissue, sampled less than 850 days after intestinal transplantation. The receptors were sampled from a human patient who received an intestinal transplant, so some T cells may come from the graft donor.

This rearrangement joins TRBV30 to TRBJ2-3; TRBD2 matches at 7 bases. Germline CDR1 and CDR2: GTSNPN and SVGIG (reference sequence). The CDR3 runs to 13 residues. J lost 5 bases, V lost 1 base, and 3 bases had no gene match. The CDR3 protein is CAWSGGRGDTQYF. The CDR3 bases are TGTGCCTGGAGTGGGGGGAGGGGAGATACGCAGTATTTT.

The V and J genes are TRBV7-2 and TRBJ1-2; 7 positions match TRBD1. The CDR3 is 15 amino acids. V was clipped by 5 bases and J by 8 bases; unmatched bases: 14. Germline V gives CDR1 SGHTA, CDR2 FQGNSA. CDR3 sequence reads: CASSPVVDRVEGYTF. The CDR3 region has the DNA TGTGCCAGCAGCCCCGTCGTCGACAGGGTAGAAGGCTACACCTTC.

V is TRBV18 and J is TRBJ2-5; D assignment may be TRBD1 or TRBD2 (5 bases each). V was trimmed by 3 bases and J by 7 bases, leaving 15 bases between them. The CDR3 consists of 14 residues. Germline V gene data show CDR1 as KGHSH and CDR2 as LQKENI. CDR3: CASSPGTEGPTQYF. In nucleotides, the CDR3 is TGTGCCAGCTCACCCGGGACCGAGGGGCCGACCCAGTACTTC.

The chain joins TRBV6-1 to TRBJ2-1; the D gene is possibly TRBD2 (5 bases). The CDR3 has 16 amino acids. Germline lookup yields CDR1 MNHNS and CDR2 SASEGT. Trimming shortened V by 0 bases and J by 3 bases, and 12 bases separated the two germline ends. The CDR3 sequence: CASSEALEGGYNEQFF. CDR3 DNA: TGTGCCAGCAGTGAAGCGCTAGAGGGTGGCTACAATGAGCAGTTCTTC.

The chain is built from TRBV15 and TRBJ1-2; D not certain. The CDR3 consists of 16 residues. CDR1 is LNHNV, CDR2 YYDKDF, per germline (reference sequence). The V end was cut by 0 bases, the J end by 0 bases, with 11 bases between. The CDR3, as DNA: TGTGCCACCAGCAGAGATCCTCAAGGGTCTAACTATGGCTACACCTTC. It encodes CATSRDPQGSNYGYTF.

The chain carries TRBV7-3 and TRBJ1-2, with D unresolved. Germline values: CDR1 SGHTA, CDR2 FQGTGA. The CDR3 length is 13 residues. V was cut by 5 bases and J by 3 bases, with 10 bases left in between. The CDR3 DNA reads TGTGCCAGCAGCGGTAACACCTACTATGGCTACACCTTC. This sequence encodes CASSGNTYYGYTF.

The chain is built from TRBV19 and TRBJ2-3; a weak D match, TRBD1 (6 bases). Deletions cut 7 bases from V and 6 bases from J, with 11 bases between. This CDR3 has 12 residues. In germline, CDR1 is LNHDA, CDR2 SQIVND (reference sequence). The CDR3 DNA reads as TGTGCCAGTAAGGACAGAGTGGATACGCAGTATTTT. Protein: CASKDRVDTQYF.

This clone is labeled medium-sized (0.01 to 0.1%). The V call is TRBV5-1, the J call TRBJ2-5; TRBD1 is a possible D gene (7 bases). Deletions cut 4 bases from V and 5 bases from J, with 18 bases between. The CDR3 covers 15 residues. Per germline, CDR1 SGHRS and CDR2 YFSETQ. The DNA for the CDR3 is TGCGCCAGCAGCGCCCGGCCAGGGGGGTGGGAGACCCAGTACTTC. Protein product: CASSARPGGWETQYF.

Worth noting for this clone: Different DNA sequences within this sample yield the same CDR3. The chain combines TRBV9 with TRBJ2-3; D is unresolved. The V gene's germline CDR1 is SGDLS and CDR2 YYNGEE. V dropped 4 bases and J dropped 5 bases, with 11 bases sitting between them. The CDR3 consists of 13 residues. CDR3 region: CASSPRPGDTQYF. Written as DNA, the CDR3 is TGTGCCAGCAGCCCTCGTCCCGGAGATACGCAGTATTTT.

V gene TRBV4-2 combines with J gene TRBJ2-5, with unresolved D. Germline V gives CDR1 LGHNA, CDR2 YNFKEQ. V lost 2 bases and J lost 2, with 9 bases in between. This CDR3 region has 14 residues. The CDR3 region has the DNA TGTGCCAGCAGCCAATTGGATAGACAAGAGACCCAGTACTTC. Its translation: CASSQLDRQETQYF.

The chain employs TRBV30 and TRBJ2-7; 11 bases agree with TRBD1. Germline CDR1 and CDR2: GTSNPN and SVGIG (reference sequence). CDR3 length: 14 amino acids. J lost 9 bases, V lost 2 bases, and 9 bases had no gene match. The CDR3 DNA is TGTGCCTGGAGTCCTGGGACAGGGGGGTCTAGGCAGTACTTC. Protein: CAWSPGTGGSRQYF.

The chain employs TRBV11-2 and TRBJ1-1, with TRBD1 identical over 7 bases. V dropped 8 bases and J dropped 1; count of bases not matched to a gene: 10. The CDR3 loop spans 15 amino acids. Looked up from germline, CDR1 is SGHAT and CDR2 is FQNNGV. In DNA form, the CDR3 reads TGTGCCAGCCGGTCCAGACAGGGCACGAACACTGAAGCTTTCTTT. The encoded protein is CASRSRQGTNTEAFF.

The V call is TRBV7-9, the J call TRBJ1-1; D is undetermined. The V gene's germline CDR1 is SEHNR and CDR2 FQNEAQ (reference sequence). V was clipped by 3 bases and J by 5 bases, with 16 bases between them. CDR3 length equals 15 residues. CDR3 bases: TGTGCCAGCAGCTTTTCAATCTCTAGTCGGACTGAAGCTTTCTTT. This encodes CASSFSISSRTEAFF.

This clone occurred a few times. CDR3 sequence reads: CSAPYGDTQYF. DNA for the CDR3: TGCAGTGCACCGTACGGGGATACGCAGTATTTT. The chain has TRBV20-1 and TRBJ2-3; D unclear. The V and J ends lost 6 bases and 6 bases respectively, with 10 bases between them. This CDR3 spans 11 amino acids. CDR1 DFQATT and CDR2 SNEGSKA come from the germline V gene (reference sequence).

This chain connects TRBV18 to TRBJ2-1; 7 positions match TRBD2. The CDR3 sequence is 16 residues long. V shed 2 bases, J shed 2 bases, and the junction held 6 bases outside the gene matches. CDR1 KGHSH and CDR2 LQKENI come from the germline V gene. The CDR3 DNA reads as TGTGCCAGCTCACCAGGCGGGGGACTCACCTACAATGAGCAGTTCTTC. Encoded protein: CASSPGGGLTYNEQFF.

The CDR3 protein is CASSREGGNTEAFF. The CDR3 bases are TGTGCCAGCAGCAGGGAGGGGGGGAACACTGAAGCTTTCTTT. This chain uses TRBV2 with TRBJ1-1, with TRBD1 as a possible D gene (6 bases). The germline CDR1 and CDR2 sequences are SNHLY and FYNNEI. The length of the CDR3 is 14 residues. V was pared by 6 bases and J by 1 base, with 12 bases between.

The rearrangement joins TRBV28 to TRBJ2-7; D gene unclear. Germline V CDR1 and CDR2: MDHEN, SYDVKM. The CDR3 sequence is 13 residues long. The V gene lost 3 bases and the J gene lost 0 bases, with 6 bases spanning the gap. The CDR3 loop reads CASSLLSSYEQYF. DNA of the CDR3: TGTGCCAGCAGTTTGTTGAGCTCCTACGAGCAGTACTTC.

This chain uses TRBV27 with TRBJ2-7, with D perhaps matching TRBD1 (5 bases). This CDR3 contains 14 residues. Germline assignment: CDR1 MNHEY and CDR2 SMNVEV (reference sequence). With 5 bases removed from V and 3 bases from J, the gap between germline ends came to 14 bases. The chain's CDR3 is CASSRGSRNYEQYF. DNA of the CDR3: TGTGCCAGCAGTAGGGGATCTCGGAACTACGAGCAGTACTTC.

The J gene is TRBJ1-5, the V gene TRBV18; D is undetermined. The CDR3 contains 14 residues. Germline V gene data show CDR1 as KGHSH and CDR2 as LQKENI. The germline V and J ends were trimmed by 0 bases and 4 bases, with 7 bases remaining between them. The CDR3, as DNA: TGTGCCAGCTCACCACCCGGCCGGAATCAGCCCCAGCATTTT. Translation gives CASSPPGRNQPQHF.

This chain uses TRBV28 with TRBJ2-7; either TRBD1 or TRBD2 may supply D (7 bases each). Germline CDR1 is MDHEN and CDR2 is SYDVKM. The CDR3 runs to 15 residues. V dropped 5 bases and J dropped 6 bases, with 20 bases sitting between them. The CDR3 nucleotides are TGTGCCAGCAGTCTCCAGGGGGGGAGGAGCGGCGAGCAGTACTTC. Translation gives CASSLQGGRSGEQYF.